This entry lists 15 T cell receptor beta chains sequenced from one sample in a study of CD8 T cells in ankylosing spondylitis. TCRdb reprocessed the 5' RACE reads with MiXCR, giving one entry per CDR3 protein. Of more than 110,000 distinct CDR3 sequences in the sample, more than 7% were seen once. Sequenced: synovial fluid, either unsorted or a sorted T cell fraction (not recorded which). The receptors shown here come from a male donor with ankylosing spondylitis.

At least ten counts were recorded for this clonotype. The V gene is TRBV6-5, the J gene TRBJ1-4, with D unclear. Germline V gives CDR1 MNHEY, CDR2 SVGAGI. The germline V and J ends were trimmed by 2 bases and 4 bases, with 14 bases remaining between them. The CDR3 is 16 amino acids. As DNA, the CDR3 is TGTGCCAGCAGTTACCAAATCTACACCGTTAATGAAAAACTGTTTTTT. It yields the protein CASSYQIYTVNEKLFF.

This clonotype was detected a few times. The rearrangement links TRBV7-2 to TRBJ2-1; either TRBD1 or TRBD2 may fit D (5 bases each). Germline V gives CDR1 SGHTA, CDR2 FQGNSA. The CDR3 spans 14 residues. V lost 1 base and J 9 bases, leaving 13 bases between the germline ends. CDR3 nucleotides: TGTGCCAGCAGCTTAGTTCCCAGGGCGGGTGAGCAGTTCTTC. Protein product: CASSLVPRAGEQFF.

There are many counts of this clonotype. The rearrangement links TRBV11-2 to TRBJ1-5; possible D gene TRBD1, 5 bases. CDR1 is SGHAT and CDR2 is FQNNGV in the germline V gene. V gave up 5 bases and J gave up 1 base, with 12 bases separating them. The CDR3 is made up of 15 amino acids. The DNA of the CDR3 is TGTGCCAGCAGCCTAGGAGGGGAAAGCAATCAGCCCCAGCATTTT. Its protein product is CASSLGGESNQPQHF.

This clonotype was recorded at least ten times. The chain joins TRBV7-9 to TRBJ2-3; 8 nucleotides agree with TRBD2. This CDR3 is 15 amino acids long. Germline assignment: CDR1 SEHNR and CDR2 FQNEAQ (reference sequence). Trimming at V came to 5 bases and at J to 0 bases, leaving 4 bases not matched to a gene. CDR3 coding DNA: TGTGCCAGCAGCCCCCGGGGGGGTAGCACAGATACGCAGTATTTT. Translating gives CASSPRGGSTDTQYF. Complete variable domain (other parts from reference TRBV7-9 and TRBJ2-3): DTGVSQNPRHKITKRGQNVTFRCDPISEHNRLYWYRQTLGQGPEFLTYFQNEAQLEKSRLLSDRFSAERPKGSFSTLEIQRTEQGDSAMYLCASSPRGGSTDTQYFGPGTRLTVL.

The sample holds many counts of this clonotype. J is TRBJ2-7 and V is TRBV20-1, with D uncertain. This CDR3 has 16 residues. Trimming cost V 3 bases and J 4 bases, with 22 bases left between them. Germline V gives CDR1 DFQATT, CDR2 SNEGSKA (reference sequence). CDR3 in amino acids: CSARSWTRGVLYEQYF. The CDR3 bases are TGCAGTGCTAGGTCTTGGACCCGCGGAGTCCTTTACGAGCAGTACTTC.

The chain links TRBV11-2 to TRBJ1-2, with D unresolved. The V end was cut by 5 bases, the J end by 5 bases, with 9 bases between. Looked up from germline, CDR1 is SGHAT and CDR2 is FQNNGV. The CDR3 is 12 amino acids. CDR3 in DNA: TGTGCCAGCAGCCCAGACTTGTATGGCTACACCTTC. This encodes CASSPDLYGYTF. Full variable domain (outside the CDR3, taken from reference TRBV11-2 and TRBJ1-2): EAGVAQSPRYKIIEKRQSVAFWCNPISGHATLYWYQQILGQGPKLLIQFQNNGVVDDSQLPKDRFSAERLKGVDSTLKIQPAKLEDSAVYLCASSPDLYGYTFGSGTRLTVV.

The chain has TRBV21-1 and TRBJ1-5; TRBD1 reflects the table's D call only, with no check against the DNA. TRBV21-1 is assigned pseudogene status. This CDR3 comprises 13 residues. CDR3 sequence: CASSKGEATGRHF. CDR3 coding DNA: TGTGCCAGCAGCAAAGGAGAAGCGACAGGGAGGCATTTT.

This clonotype showed up many times. The chain employs TRBV12-3 or TRBV12-4 and TRBJ2-1; a possible D gene is TRBD2 (5 bases). With 5 bases removed from V and 0 bases from J, the gap between germline ends came to 14 bases. This CDR3 is 16 amino acids long. CDR3 region: CASSPPDFRSYNEQFF. The DNA for the CDR3 is TGTGCCAGCAGTCCCCCGGACTTCCGCTCCTACAATGAGCAGTTCTTC.

The chain joins TRBV12-3 or TRBV12-4 to TRBJ2-1; 7 positions match TRBD2. The ends lost 3 bases at V and 0 bases at J; junction bases unmatched: 8. The CDR3 spans 17 residues. The CDR3 region has the DNA TGTGCCAGCAGTTTTTATTATGGGAGGGGCTCCTACAATGAGCAGTTCTTC. Residues: CASSFYYGRGSYNEQFF.

Many counts were recorded for this clonotype. The genes are TRBV5-6 and TRBJ2-3; D gene unclear. CDR1 and CDR2 from the germline V gene are SGHDT and YYEEEE. The CDR3 runs to 14 residues. Trimming removed 2 bases from V and 5 bases from J, with 12 bases in between. This chain's CDR3 is CASSFHAVGDTQYF. The CDR3 DNA sequence: TGTGCCAGCAGCTTCCACGCAGTAGGAGATACGCAGTATTTT.

This clonotype has ten or more counts. The chain links TRBV2 to TRBJ1-4; D call uncertain. The CDR3 loop spans 14 amino acids. CDR1 is SNHLY, CDR2 FYNNEI, per germline. V was pared by 1 base and J by 5 bases, with 8 bases between. CDR3 DNA: TGTGCCAGCAGTGAAGGTGGGCGGAATGAAAAACTGTTTTTT. Translating gives CASSEGGRNEKLFF.

Here the CDR3 DNA reads TGCGCCAGCAGCTTTCAGGGTAAAACAGATACGCAGTATTTT. Its translation: CASSFQGKTDTQYF. The chain uses TRBV5-1 and TRBJ2-3, with D possibly matching TRBD1 (5 bases). The CDR3 is 14 residues long. Germline lookup yields CDR1 SGHRS and CDR2 YFSETQ. V was cut by 2 bases and J by 3 bases, with 10 bases left in between.

This rearrangement joins TRBV5-1 to TRBJ2-3, with TRBD2 matching 7 bases. Germline CDR1 reads SGHRS; CDR2 reads YFSETQ. J lost 4 bases, V lost 7 bases, and 0 bases had no gene match. The CDR3 spans 11 residues. The CDR3 protein is CASREADTQYF. The CDR3, as DNA: TGCGCCAGCCGGGAGGCAGATACGCAGTATTTT.

This clonotype appeared many times. The rearrangement links TRBV7-2 to TRBJ2-3, with D possibly TRBD1 on 6 matching bases. Trimming stripped 5 bases from V and 10 bases from J, with 22 bases between. The CDR3 consists of 15 residues. CDR1 and CDR2 (germline): SGHTA, FQGNSA. CDR3 loop: CASSHTPGTSIAQYF. Here the CDR3 DNA reads TGTGCCAGCAGCCATACCCCCGGGACATCGATCGCGCAGTATTTT.

This clonotype was found a few times. The chain links TRBV7-9 to TRBJ2-5; 7 nucleotides match TRBD1. Germline V gene sequence: CDR1 SEHNR, CDR2 FQNEAQ (reference sequence). CDR3 length equals 17 residues. J was trimmed by 0 bases and V by 0 bases; bases with no gene match: 7. As DNA, the CDR3 is TGTGCCAGCAGCTTAGCAAAAGGGGGCCGGTACCAAGAGACCCAGTACTTC. This translates into CASSLAKGGRYQETQYF.